The T cell receptor beta chain described here comes from a study of cytomegalovirus exposure and HLA in healthy donors. Study-level background: Drawn from HLA-typed donors, approximately 86 million unique TCRs were held in an early data release.

Broader study findings: About 87% or about 30% of the time was how often most TCR beta V segments were productive, according to an earlier analysis. Rarity held for most TCR sequences, but there were some public TCRs that occurred in many donors.

Note on this clone: As yet, its antigen is unknown.

This CDR3 spans 13 amino acids. V gave up 5 bases and J gave up 9 bases, with 16 bases separating them. Germline CDR1 and CDR2: MNHEY and SMNVEV (reference sequence). PCR employed 60 Vbeta and 13 Jbeta primers. The data were produced by immunoSEQ multiplex PCR, yet TCRdb's version contains in-frame clones alone and is incomplete. Of under 85,000 clones in the sample, approximately 74% were seen once. V and J are TRBV27 and TRBJ2-5, with a tentative D call TRBD2 (6 bases). The sequenced material came from PBMCs. The clonotype originates from a woman aged 25 to 39 in good health and CMV-seropositive. CDR3 in amino acids: CASSTPGLRAQYF. Here the CDR3 DNA reads TGTGCCAGCAGTACGCCGGGACTCCGGGCCCAGTACTTC.